Below, one T cell receptor beta chain is given with its context. No antigen is known for it. PCR involved 60 Vbeta and 13 Jbeta primers. Assay: immunoSEQ multiplex PCR; the TCRdb copy retains only in-frame clones and omits some. The sample includes 150,000 to 200,000 clones, around 78% of them seen just once. The data stem from a study of cytomegalovirus exposure and HLA in healthy donors. At the level of the study: From donors who were HLA-typed, an early data release held 80 million to 85 million unique TCRs.

The study, taken as a whole, reports: TCR sequences were mostly rare, though some public TCRs occurred in many donors.

This CDR3 spans 14 amino acids. Germline V gene data show CDR1 as SGHNT and CDR2 as YENEEA. V was pared by 5 bases and J by 7 bases, with 5 bases of the junction left unmatched. The TCR originated in a woman aged 25 to 39 in good health and CMV-seropositive. Source material: PBMCs. The chain combines TRBV11-3 with TRBJ2-7; 13 nucleotides align to TRBD2. The DNA of the CDR3 is TGTGCCAGCAGCACTAGCGGGAGGGCCGAAGAGCAGTACTTC. Protein product: CASSTSGRAEEQYF.